These 25 T cell receptor beta chains were all obtained from the same sample, sequenced in a study of blood T cell repertoires in COVID-19. Clones were read by immunoSEQ multiplex PCR, and TCRdb kept only the in-frame ones, dropping some. The sample yields about 67,000 clones, more than 75% seen once. Sample: peripheral blood. These receptors came from an older woman with acute or convalescent COVID-19.

This clone turned up a few times. The same CDR3 also results from other DNA sequences found in this sample. The chain joins TRBV6-5 to TRBJ1-6; a weak D match, TRBD1 (6 bases). The V end was cut by 3 bases, the J end by 10 bases, with 13 bases between. The germline gives CDR1 MNHEY, CDR2 SVGAGI. The CDR3 is made up of 14 amino acids. The CDR3 sequence: CASSYRGAGSPLHF. The CDR3 nucleotides are TGTGCCAGCAGTTATCGGGGGGCCGGATCACCCCTCCACTTT.

CDR3 in DNA: TGCGCCAGCAGCGCCCGGGACAGGGAGATTCCCGGGGAGCTGTTTTTT. It specifies CASSARDREIPGELFF. The V and J genes are TRBV5-1 and TRBJ2-2; 9 bases match TRBD1. The CDR3 runs to 16 residues. CDR1 is SGHRS, CDR2 YFSETQ, per germline. The J segment lost 6 bases and the V segment lost 4 bases, leaving 10 bases of the junction unmatched.

V usage is TRBV14 and J usage is TRBJ1-2; D uncertain. Trimming cost V 0 bases and J 4 bases, with 12 bases left between them. The length of the CDR3 is 15 residues. CDR1 is SGHDN, CDR2 FVKESK, per germline. CDR3 in amino acids: CASSQDTAAFYGYTF. CDR3 sequence (DNA): TGTGCCAGCAGCCAAGATACCGCGGCTTTCTATGGCTACACCTTC.

This clone came up many times. The CDR3 bases are TGCGCCAGCAGCCAAGGACAGGGCTACACTGAAGCTTTCTTT. Its translation: CASSQGQGYTEAFF. J is TRBJ1-1 and V is TRBV4-1; 7 bases line up with TRBD1. J was trimmed by 3 bases and V by 1 base; bases with no gene match: 2. There are 14 residues in the CDR3. The germline CDR1 and CDR2 sequences are MGHRA and YSYEKL.

This clone was detected many times. The CDR3 nucleotides are TGTGCCAGCAGTTACTGGGGGGGGCCCCTCCACTTT. Translated: CASSYWGGPLHF. V usage is TRBV6-5 and J usage is TRBJ1-6; D perhaps matches TRBD1 (5 bases). From germline, CDR1 is MNHEY and CDR2 SVGAGI. The V gene lost 1 base and the J gene lost 13 bases, with 8 bases spanning the gap. This CDR3 has 12 amino acids.

The J gene is TRBJ2-5, the V gene TRBV6-5, with 7 nucleotides matching TRBD1. Germline V gene data show CDR1 as MNHEY and CDR2 as SVGAGI. The CDR3 spans 15 residues. The junction had 7 bases not matched to a gene; V was cut back by 2 bases and J by 4 bases. The CDR3: CASSYRYDRVETQYF. The CDR3 DNA reads as TGTGCCAGCAGTTACAGATACGACAGGGTAGAGACCCAGTACTTC.

V gene TRBV28 combines with J gene TRBJ1-4; no clear D gene. Germline CDR1 is MDHEN and CDR2 is SYDVKM. V lost 1 base and J lost 0, with 9 bases in between. The CDR3 has 16 residues. CDR3 sequence (DNA): TGTGCCAGCAGTTTATCGCACATTGCAACTAATGAAAAACTGTTTTTT. It is translated as CASSLSHIATNEKLFF.

V gene TRBV27 combines with J gene TRBJ2-2; 7 nucleotides line up with TRBD1. Losses at the gene ends were 6 bases for V and 1 base for J; bases not matched to a gene: 2. The length of the CDR3 is 14 residues. In germline, CDR1 is MNHEY, CDR2 SMNVEV (reference sequence). CDR3 nucleotides: TGTGCCAGCAGGGGACAGCTGAACACCGGGGAGCTGTTTTTT. Residues: CASRGQLNTGELFF.

This chain uses TRBV5-1 with TRBJ1-1; TRBD1 matches at 7 bases. The length of the CDR3 is 15 residues. Germline assignment: CDR1 SGHRS and CDR2 YFSETQ. The V gene end was trimmed by 2 bases and the J gene end by 1 base; junction bases not matched to a gene: 5. The CDR3 sequence: CASSFDREGNTEAFF. The CDR3 nucleotides are TGCGCCAGCAGCTTCGACAGGGAAGGGAACACTGAAGCTTTCTTT.

This chain uses TRBV28 with TRBJ1-1; D gene unclear. Germline V CDR1 and CDR2: MDHEN, SYDVKM. V lost 6 bases and J lost 0, with 5 bases in between. The CDR3 consists of 12 residues. This chain's CDR3 is CASRFMNTEAFF. The CDR3 bases are TGTGCCAGCAGATTTATGAACACTGAAGCTTTCTTT.

The J gene is TRBJ2-7, the V gene TRBV11-3; D is perhaps TRBD1 (6 bases). The ends were cut back, 4 bases at V and 2 bases at J, with 12 bases in the middle. The CDR3 contains 14 residues. Germline lookup yields CDR1 SGHNT and CDR2 YENEEA. The CDR3 region has the DNA TGTGCCAGCAGCTCTACAGGGAACCCCTACGAGCAGTACTTC. Its protein product is CASSSTGNPYEQYF.

This rearrangement joins TRBV7-9 to TRBJ2-7; TRBD1 matches at 10 bases. V lost 5 bases, J lost 0 bases, and 4 bases stayed unmatched. The CDR3 spans 15 residues. The germline V gene has CDR1 SEHNR and CDR2 FQNEAQ (reference sequence). CDR3 sequence (DNA): TGTGCCAGCAGCCCCGGGACAGGGGTCTCCTACGAGCAGTACTTC. Encoded protein: CASSPGTGVSYEQYF.

The V gene is TRBV5-1, the J gene TRBJ1-5; tentative D call: TRBD1 (6 bases). V was trimmed by 2 bases and J by 6 bases, leaving 12 bases between them. The CDR3 loop spans 14 amino acids. The V gene's germline CDR1 is SGHRS and CDR2 YFSETQ. This CDR3 is CASSFDSRGQPQHF. Written as DNA, the CDR3 is TGCGCCAGCAGCTTCGACAGCAGGGGTCAGCCCCAGCATTTT.

V usage is TRBV5-1 and J usage is TRBJ1-1; D may be TRBD1 (6 bases). Trimming shortened V by 4 bases and J by 4 bases, and 11 bases separated the two germline ends. This CDR3 is built from 13 residues. Germline V CDR1 and CDR2: SGHRS, YFSETQ. CDR3 DNA: TGCGCCAGCAGCCAACAGGGAACCACTGAAGCTTTCTTT. It specifies CASSQQGTTEAFF. Full variable domain (outside the CDR3, taken from reference TRBV5-1 and TRBJ1-1): KAGVTQTPRYLIKTRGQQVTLSCSPISGHRSVSWYQQTPGQGLQFLFEYFSETQRNKGNFPGRFSGRQFSNSRSEMNVSTLELGDSALYLCASSQQGTTEAFFGQGTRLTVV.

The chain links TRBV5-6 to TRBJ1-1; 8 positions match TRBD1. The V gene's germline CDR1 is SGHDT and CDR2 YYEEEE. V was pared by 2 bases and J by 5 bases, with 11 bases of the junction left unmatched. This CDR3 is built from 16 residues. CDR3 protein: CASSFGQGARKTEAFF. The CDR3 coding sequence is TGTGCCAGCAGCTTCGGTCAGGGGGCAAGGAAGACTGAAGCTTTCTTT.

J is TRBJ2-2 and V is TRBV9, with D possibly TRBD2 on 6 matching bases. V lost 4 bases and J 1 base, leaving 14 bases between the germline ends. The CDR3 runs to 16 residues. Germline V gene sequence: CDR1 SGDLS, CDR2 YYNGEE. The CDR3 is CASSPRGAGNTGELFF. Here the CDR3 DNA reads TGTGCCAGCAGCCCCCGGGGAGCGGGGAACACCGGGGAGCTGTTTTTT.

The chain couples TRBV5-6 to TRBJ2-5, with 7 bases lining up with TRBD1. This CDR3 has 13 residues. Losses at the gene ends were 4 bases for V and 5 bases for J; bases not matched to a gene: 5. Germline CDR1 and CDR2: SGHDT and YYEEEE. DNA of the CDR3: TGTGCCAGCAGCCACAGGGGTTGGGAGACCCAGTACTTC. Amino acid sequence: CASSHRGWETQYF.

This rearrangement joins TRBV7-2 to TRBJ2-7; no reliable D call. The length of the CDR3 is 13 residues. Germline V gene lookup returns CDR1 SGHTA and CDR2 FQGNSA. Trimming took off 6 bases at V and 6 bases at J, with 15 bases between the two ends. Written as DNA, the CDR3 is TGTGCCAGCAGTCGCCCCGCTATATCCGAGCAGTACTTC. Its translation: CASSRPAISEQYF.

The CDR3 reads CASRSDRGSIQYF. CDR3 DNA sequence: TGTGCCAGCAGATCAGACAGGGGGAGCATTCAGTACTTC. The gene calls are TRBV25-1 and TRBJ2-4, with 9 bases aligning to TRBD1. V lost 6 bases, J lost 9 bases, and 6 bases stayed unmatched. The CDR3 is made up of 13 amino acids. Germline V gene data show CDR1 as MGHDK and CDR2 as SYGVNS.

This chain connects TRBV27 to TRBJ2-7; TRBD1 agrees at 10 bases. The CDR3 is 13 amino acids. Germline V gene data show CDR1 as MNHEY and CDR2 as SMNVEV (reference sequence). Germline trimming cut 6 bases from V and 3 bases from J; bases unmatched to any gene: 2. CDR3 in DNA: TGTGCCAGCAGAGGGACAGGGGACTACGAGCAGTACTTC. Protein product: CASRGTGDYEQYF.

CDR3 residues: CASSLRGRAEGYTF. Here the CDR3 DNA reads TGTGCCAGCAGCTTGAGGGGCAGGGCAGAAGGCTACACCTTC. This chain connects TRBV5-4 to TRBJ1-2; TRBD1 is a possible D gene (5 bases). V lost 1 base and J lost 8, with 15 bases in between. Germline V gives CDR1 SGHNT, CDR2 YYREEE (reference sequence). The CDR3 extends over 14 amino acids.

The rearrangement uses TRBV19 and TRBJ2-7, with unresolved D. CDR1 is LNHDA, CDR2 SQIVND, per germline (reference sequence). The V gene lost 5 bases and the J gene lost 7 bases, with 12 bases spanning the gap. CDR3 size: 12 residues. CDR3 sequence: CASSLQLGEQYF. The CDR3 region has the DNA TGTGCCAGTAGTTTACAGCTTGGAGAGCAGTACTTC.

This chain joins TRBV7-6 and TRBJ2-1; no reliable D call. CDR3 length equals 14 residues. CDR1 is SGHVS, CDR2 FNYEAQ, per germline. Trimming removed 5 bases at V and 0 bases at J, with 8 bases between. CDR3 residues: CASSLLSSYNEQFF. CDR3 nucleotide sequence: TGTGCCAGCAGCCTCCTAAGCTCCTACAATGAGCAGTTCTTC.

V is TRBV19 and J is TRBJ2-1, with TRBD2 matching 8 bases. V shed 5 bases and J 8 bases; nucleotides not matched to a gene: 11. Germline lookup yields CDR1 LNHDA and CDR2 SQIVND (reference sequence). This CDR3 region has 15 residues. The CDR3 sequence: CASSDRDAGRDEQFF. DNA of the CDR3: TGTGCCAGTAGTGACCGGGACGCCGGGAGGGATGAGCAGTTCTTC.

The chain employs TRBV6-5 and TRBJ2-7, with D perhaps matching TRBD1 (6 bases). The V end lost 6 bases, the J end lost 7 bases, and 16 bases lay between the germline ends. Germline loops: CDR1 MNHEY, CDR2 SVGAGI. The CDR3 is 13 amino acids. As DNA, the CDR3 is TGTGCCAGCAGGGTCAACAGGGTTGGGGAGCAGTACTTC. This encodes CASRVNRVGEQYF.